This entry is about one T cell receptor beta chain. Its antigen is undetermined. Sequenced by immunoSEQ multiplex PCR; TCRdb stores in-frame clones only, minus some. This table holds tens of thousands of clones, approximately 92% found once. The data originate from a study of graft-versus-host responses after intestinal transplantation. Whole-study results and caveats: HvG clone declines early post-transplant were associated with peak circulating GvH levels.

V lost 3 bases to trimming and J lost 2 bases, with 13 bases between them. Germline lookup yields CDR1 LGHNT and CDR2 FRNRAP. The CDR3 runs to 15 residues. This specimen consisted of PBMCs, obtained 98 days after intestinal transplantation. The rearrangement uses TRBV12-5 and TRBJ1-2; D unclear. This receptor was obtained from a human patient who received an intestinal transplant, so some T cells may come from the graft donor. CDR3 region: CASGFSRVKNYGYTF. DNA of the CDR3: TGTGCTAGTGGTTTCTCCCGGGTTAAGAACTATGGCTACACCTTC. Using reference TRBV12-5 and TRBJ1-2 for the parts outside the CDR3, the full variable domain is DARVTQTPRHKVTEMGQEVTMRCQPILGHNTVFWYRQTMMQGLELLAYFRNRAPLDDSGMPKDRFSAEMPDATLATLKIQPSEPRDSAVYFCASGFSRVKNYGYTFGSGTRLTVV.